This TCR beta chain appears in the sequencing data of a study of cytomegalovirus exposure and HLA in healthy donors (dated by TCRdb to 2017 to 2019). With regard to the full study: An earlier analysis of 587 of the donors reported roughly 300 Gb of sequence data and 117 million unique TCR beta sequences from 150 million to 200 million T cells. The number of donors typed differed by locus, with about 620-630 for A, B, C, DRB1 and DQB1, more than 500 for DQA1, 606 for DPA1, and approximately 470 for DPB1. Besides the first cohort of roughly 660 subjects, a separate validation cohort made up of 120 different subjects was used. A handful of DR-DQ haplotypes were handled as single units for association and clustering because linkage in the cohort was strong. The aim of the study was to test whether cataloging public T cell receptors could identify signatures of past pathogen exposure. The study combined high-throughput TCR immunosequencing, statistical association of individual TCRs with disease status, and machine learning to predict cytomegalovirus infection status. A later analysis re-analyzed previously published TCR beta repertoires from hundreds of donors and added high-resolution HLA genotyping to study TCR occurrence patterns. An early release that covered approximately 600 HLA-typed donors contained about 300 gigabases of sequencing data and tens of millions of unique TCR sequences. In a later genetic analysis, genome-wide SNP genotypes for about three fifths of the 666 donors were used, and that subset was treated as a discovery cohort. Of the 300 to 450 genotyped donors, roughly 80% fell in the genetic ancestry cluster associated with self-reported Caucasian donors. Donor age, sex, ethnicity and CMV serostatus were collected together with the repertoire data. An earlier analysis of approximately 630 of the donors applied high-throughput TCR beta sequencing to assess whether each TCR beta V gene segment acted as functional or pseudogenic. On average, around 230,000 unique TCR beta nucleotide sequences were sequenced per donor among fewer than 500 genotyped donors of the cohort, with 15% to 20% of those sequences being non-productive. Every repertoire in the discovery cohort had been generated on one and the same sequencing platform. The study profiled the T cell repertoires of more than 500 subjects by immunosequencing and related them to cytomegalovirus serostatus. Rather than using new phenotypic data, the later analysis identified candidate immune exposures from TCR beta sequences and from how often those sequences occurred across donors. HLA typing covered class I and class II loci at four-digit resolution.

This clone has just a few counts. Its antigen has not been determined. There are no base qualities to consult, and no much larger clone falls within one base. The germline V gene gives CDR1 as SGHDT and CDR2 as YYEEEE. The CDR3 runs 14 residues from the cysteine to the phenylalanine. Only the CDR3 part of the read is kept: 42 bases, read in frame from the first base. The V and J ends are trimmed by 1 base and 2 bases, leaving 9 bases between them. The cohort was made up of about 670 healthy bone marrow donors. Cohort members were all nominally healthy when sampled, although unrecorded immune exposures were likely present. The donor was CMV seropositive and was included in the group of 289 seropositive cohort members. A peripheral blood sample was provided by each donor, and peripheral blood mononuclear cells were used for TCR beta sequencing. Genomic DNA was extracted from the blood cell samples with the Qiagen DNeasy Blood Extraction Kit.

The library was generated by the immunoSEQ multiplex PCR assay. The multiplex PCR relied on a mix of 60 forward primers for TCR Vbeta segments and 13 reverse primers for TCR Jbeta segments. The CDR3 region of rearranged TCR beta genes was amplified from genomic DNA with a multiplex PCR assay. Amplified TCR beta libraries were sequenced as 87-base-pair reads on the Illumina HiSeq System. As for how the authors treated the data: A later analysis counted tens of millions of unique TCR beta chains across the 650 to 700 repertoires, and some 12 million of these chains were shared by at least two donors. To remove PCR and sequencing errors, raw reads were error-corrected and collapsed into unique sequences using a nearest-neighbor algorithm that merged closely related sequences. Alignment of CDR3 sequences to IMGT reference sequences was used to assign V, D and J gene segments. Each retained sequence needed at least a six-nucleotide match to both a V gene segment and a J gene segment. A rearrangement counted as productive if the CDR3 had no stop codons and remained in frame with V and J, and every other rearrangement counted as non-productive. CDR3 was defined according to IMGT convention as the region running from the second conserved V-encoded cysteine to the conserved J-encoded phenylalanine. The earlier analysis of a few hundred of the donors excluded any sequence lacking an unambiguous match to a single V gene segment. An earlier analysis of 500 to 700 of the donors classified V segments as functional when productive rearrangements were above 56.7% and as segregating when the standard deviation between donors was above 5%. A statistical classification framework was developed to diagnose cytomegalovirus status using the catalog of TCR beta chain sequences. A later analysis assigned V and J genes by comparing TCR nucleotide sequences with IMGT/GENE-DB human TR gene sequences. A later analysis assigned CDR3 sequences and most-parsimonious VDJ recombination scenarios with the TCRdist pipeline. A later analysis defined each TCR beta chain by its CDR3 amino acid sequence plus V-gene family, and excluded reads lacking a unique V-gene family. To address suspected cross-contamination and a sequencing artifact, a later analysis removed over 500 highly shared, low-generation-probability nucleotide sequences. In a later analysis, a clonal expansion index for each public chain was calculated from normalized within-repertoire ranks of inferred template counts. Generation probabilities in a later analysis came from a VDJ recombination model fitted to out-of-frame rearrangements, and those results were checked against IGoR. In a later analysis, TCR-TCR, TCR-HLA and TCR-CMV co-occurrence was scored with hypergeometric tests, and a repertoire-size bias correction was applied to TCR pairs. A later analysis estimated false discovery rates by permuting HLA or CMV assignments 20 times. In a later analysis, co-occurring TCRs were grouped using DBSCAN, and TCRdist sequence similarity was added for clustering within HLA-allele-positive subsets. Repertoires with fewer than 30,000 or more than 120,000 public chains, plus five repertoires with anomalous nucleotide sharing, were excluded from co-occurrence clustering. The clones in this table, taken by TCRdb from immuneACCESS, are in-frame only. Not every clone is retained; where verified, under half of the shortfall comes from an unresolved V gene, and the cause of the rest is unknown. Clone size and the V and J calls come from that table; the DNA yielded D and trimming. This sample lists about 180,000 clones; around four fifths were detected once. About 12% of the sample belongs to the ten largest clones.

General findings and caveats noted by the study authors: A further reported finding was that TCR beta sequences accurately predicted the HLA-A and HLA-B alleles for most subjects in the first cohort. Immune exposure information for the cohort was limited to CMV serostatus. The sequencing pipeline was judged likely to have produced a cluster of highly shared sequence variants as a technical artifact. V-gene and J-gene trimming of TCR beta chains was associated with a missense DCLRE1C variant in a later genetic analysis, and the association was replicated in an independent cohort. Presence/absence analyses assumed roughly uniform sequencing depth across donors, an assumption that may not hold. The study gave a list of around 170 TCR beta chains associated with cytomegalovirus. A later analysis reported that several top co-occurrence clusters appeared linked to parvovirus B19, influenza, CMV and Epstein-Barr virus. A later genetic analysis reported fewer N-insertions in productive TCRs among donors in an Asian-associated ancestry cluster than the approximately 700-donor mean. The authors suggested that the approach could potentially be generalized to other disease states and immunological phenotypes. In a later analysis, HLA-associated TCR beta chains were found to be more clonally expanded and to have lower generation probabilities than equally common non-associated chains. According to a later analysis, most CMV-associated TCR beta chains appeared to be HLA-restricted, and the HLA associations seemed to be driven largely by CMV exposure. Most TCR sequences were seen in very few donors, while some public TCRs were found in many individuals. Because HLA typing was unavailable for some donors at each locus, only the typed subset was used in association tests. A few of the identified cytomegalovirus-associated TCR beta chains were confirmed in vitro to be specific for cytomegalovirus antigens. The classifier was reported to diagnose cytomegalovirus status with high specificity and sensitivity in both the original cohort and the validation cohort. When HLA alleles, especially DR and DQ, strongly co-occurred, TCR associations were difficult to assign to individual alleles. A later analysis associated 15,000 to 20,000 TCR beta sequences with specific HLA alleles at a false discovery rate of 0.05. Broadly in line with IMGT annotations, most TCR beta V segments showed up in productive rearrangements about 90% or about 30% of the time in an earlier analysis of 587 of the donors. The cohort was sequenced for TCR beta chains only, and without alpha or paired-chain data the features that could be detected were limited. A later analysis found that TCR association rates varied across HLA loci, with DRB1 alleles showing the most associated TCRs and HLA-C alleles the fewest. Because counts were too low, some 17 rarely observed V segments, including chromosome 9 orphons, were excluded from the earlier analysis of a few hundred of the donors. Some IMGT-functional V segments, including TRBV6-2 and TRBV6-3, could not be told apart with the 87-base-pair reads, so those segments were excluded. Correlated functional status among segregating V segments might be attributable to linkage disequilibrium, but an unknown experimental factor could not be ruled out.

This chain joins TRBV5-6 to TRBJ2-5, with no confidently assigned D gene. The sequenced sample consisted of PBMCs. The sequence was collected from a woman aged 45 to 65 in good health and CMV-seropositive. DNA sequence: TGTGCCAGCAGCTTGTCCCCACAGCAAGAGACCCAGTACTTC. This sequence encodes CASSLSPQQETQYF.